This entry lists 13 T cell receptor beta chains sequenced from one sample in a study of T cell responses to AZD1222 COVID-19 vaccine (dated by TCRdb to about 2021). This specimen's time point label, per the study, means: baseline before first vaccination. Libraries were prepared through the immunoSEQ multiplex PCR assay. What TCRdb holds here is the immuneACCESS table cut down to in-frame rearrangements. Part of the clones is not present; checked against another copy, under half of the missing clones reflect an unresolved V gene, and the others are unexplained. Within this sample are approximately 97,000 clones, with more than 70% of them counted one time only. The top ten hold about a sixth of the sample. The material sequenced was peripheral blood, taken on day 0 of AZD1222 vaccination. All receptors come from an adult in good health.

The J gene is TRBJ2-1, the V gene TRBV3-1 (or the pseudogene TRBV3-2), with D tentatively TRBD1 (6 bases). This CDR3 comprises 15 residues. Looked up from germline, CDR1 is LGHDT and CDR2 is YNNKEL (reference sequence). Between the trimmed V and J ends, which lost 0 bases and 6 bases, there was a span of 12 bases. CDR3 bases: TGTGCCAGCAGCCAAGATGGACAGCCCTTCAATGAGCAGTTCTTC. Translating gives CASSQDGQPFNEQFF.

The chain uses TRBV2 and TRBJ1-2; no definite D call. The CDR3 totals 13 residues. Trimming removed 7 bases at V and 4 bases at J, with 13 bases between. CDR1 is SNHLY, CDR2 FYNNEI, per germline. CDR3 sequence: CASNTERLYGYTF. Written as DNA, the CDR3 is TGTGCCAGCAATACGGAAAGGCTCTATGGCTACACCTTC.

This clone was found once. V usage is TRBV7-9 and J usage is TRBJ1-1, with D perhaps matching TRBD1 (5 bases). This CDR3 spans 12 amino acids. V was cut by 11 bases and J by 0 bases, with 10 bases left in between. Germline assignment: CDR1 SEHNR and CDR2 FQNEAQ (reference sequence). CDR3 amino acids: CAGHTVNTEAFF. Here the CDR3 DNA reads TGTGCCGGACATACAGTGAACACTGAAGCTTTCTTT.

The chain uses TRBV28 and TRBJ1-2; D remains unclear. Germline loops: CDR1 MDHEN, CDR2 SYDVKM. This CDR3 is built from 15 residues. V was pared by 2 bases and J by 2 bases, with 12 bases between. Written as DNA, the CDR3 is TGTGCCAGCAGTTTAGGGTCCTTGGGAAACTATGGCTACACCTTC. It specifies CASSLGSLGNYGYTF.

The rearrangement uses TRBV2 and TRBJ1-5; D unclear. CDR1 and CDR2 (germline): SNHLY, FYNNEI. Trimming took 7 bases from V and 0 from J, leaving 10 bases between them. This CDR3 has 14 amino acids. The CDR3 spells CASTETVSNQPQHF. CDR3 DNA: TGTGCCAGCACCGAGACGGTTAGCAATCAGCCCCAGCATTTT.

The V and J genes are TRBV3-1 (or the pseudogene TRBV3-2) and TRBJ1-2, with D maybe TRBD1 (6 bases). Germline V gene sequence: CDR1 LGHDT, CDR2 YNNKEL (reference sequence). The CDR3 consists of 13 residues. The V and J ends lost 4 bases and 6 bases respectively, with 12 bases between them. CDR3 sequence: CASSLLRQDGYTF. The CDR3 DNA follows: TGTGCCAGCAGCCTTTTAAGACAGGATGGCTACACCTTC.

This clone was recorded a few times. V gene TRBV7-8 combines with J gene TRBJ2-5, with TRBD2 matching over 10 bases. The CDR3 consists of 16 residues. Germline V CDR1 and CDR2: SGHVS, FQNEAQ. V lost 5 bases to trimming and J lost 7 bases; unmatched junction nucleotides: 13. CDR3 protein: CASSPTILAGYRTQYF. For the CDR3, the DNA is TGTGCCAGCAGCCCCACGATACTAGCGGGATATAGGACCCAGTACTTC. The full variable domain, completed using reference TRBV7-8 and TRBJ2-5, is GAGVSQSPRYKVAKRGQDVALRCDPISGHVSLFWYQQALGQGPEFLTYFQNEAQLDKSGLPSDRFFAERPEGSVSTLKIQRTQQEDSAVYLCASSPTILAGYRTQYFGPGTRLLVL.

This chain joins TRBV4-3 and TRBJ2-1, with 10 bases fitting TRBD2. The CDR3 has 16 residues. Germline trimming cut 2 bases from V and 6 bases from J; bases unmatched to any gene: 7. The germline V gene has CDR1 LGHNA and CDR2 YSLEER. This CDR3 is CASSQILAGTSNEQFF. Here the CDR3 DNA reads TGCGCCAGCAGCCAAATACTAGCGGGGACCAGCAATGAGCAGTTCTTC.

The CDR3 bases are TGTGCCAGCAGCGTGGGGACGGGAGGGAACTACGAGCAGTACTTC. Its protein is CASSVGTGGNYEQYF. The chain combines TRBV9 with TRBJ2-7; 8 bases match TRBD2. This CDR3 has 15 residues. Trimming removed 2 bases from V and 3 bases from J; junction bases left unmatched: 7. Per the germline V gene, CDR1 is SGDLS and CDR2 is YYNGEE. Full variable domain (missing parts from reference TRBV9 and TRBJ2-7): DSGVTQTPKHLITATGQRVTLRCSPRSGDLSVYWYQQSLDQGLQFLIQYYNGEERAKGNILERFSAQQFPDLHSELNLSSLELGDSALYFCASSVGTGGNYEQYFGPGTRLTVT.

The gene calls are TRBV6-5 and TRBJ1-1, with 9 bases matching TRBD1. Germline trimming cut 2 bases from V and 1 base from J; bases unmatched to any gene: 5. The CDR3 totals 16 residues. CDR1 and CDR2 from the germline V gene are MNHEY and SVGAGI. The CDR3 sequence: CASSYGPGQGNTEAFF. Here the CDR3 DNA reads TGTGCCAGCAGTTACGGCCCGGGACAGGGGAACACTGAAGCTTTCTTT.

The chain combines TRBV9 with TRBJ2-5; D is possibly TRBD2 (5 bases). Germline CDR1 SGDLS, CDR2 YYNGEE. The V end lost 0 bases, the J end lost 5 bases, and 14 bases lay between the germline ends. The CDR3 contains 15 residues. CDR3 nucleotides: TGTGCCAGCAGCGTAGACCCGGGATCAAGTGAGACCCAGTACTTC. It translates to CASSVDPGSSETQYF.

This chain connects TRBV12-5 to TRBJ2-3, with 11 bases lining up with TRBD2. This CDR3 spans 14 amino acids. Germline V CDR1 and CDR2: LGHNT, FRNRAP. Losses at the gene ends were 5 bases for V and 3 bases for J; bases not matched to a gene: 1. The CDR3: CASGRLAGTDTQYF. CDR3 DNA sequence: TGTGCTAGTGGTCGACTAGCGGGAACAGATACGCAGTATTTT.

The J gene is TRBJ1-5, the V gene TRBV6-2 or TRBV6-3; D is unresolved. CDR1 is MNHEY and CDR2 is SVGEGT in the germline V gene. V lost 0 bases, J lost 3 bases, and 6 bases lay in between. The CDR3 is 14 amino acids. CDR3 sequence: CASSYSRNNQPQHF. The CDR3 DNA sequence: TGTGCCAGCAGTTACTCAAGAAACAATCAGCCCCAGCATTTT.